This TCR beta chain came from a study of early T cells in non-severe SARS-CoV-2 infection. General observations from the study: Anti-spike CD8 responses were favored by VDJdb matching, which missed private and CD4 specificities.

On this clonotype itself: Its antigen is unidentified.

From the 5' RACE reads, TCRdb called clonotypes with MiXCR, one entry per CDR3 protein. This repertoire shows 35,000 to 45,000 distinct CDR3 sequences, 5.4% found once; its top ten account for about 5.7%. V was pared by 3 bases and J by 6 bases, with 10 bases of the junction left unmatched. The germline CDR1 and CDR2 sequences are SGHRS and YFSETQ. CDR3 length: 15 residues. This rearrangement joins TRBV5-1 to TRBJ2-7; 9 bases fit TRBD1. The origin of this receptor is an adult who was a healthcare worker with PCR-confirmed SARS-CoV-2 infection or an uninfected control (not recorded which). Sequenced here: whole blood, sampled at baseline. The CDR3 bases are TGCGCCAGCAGCTACCTGGGACAGGGCCTCGGCGAGCAGTACTTC. This codes for CASSYLGQGLGEQYF.